This T cell receptor beta chain was sequenced in a study of blood T cell repertoires in COVID-19. Study-level information: From T cells, B-cell-depleted T cells, or PBMCs came the material, which was cDNA or gDNA.

Trimming removed 4 bases at V and 5 bases at J, with 12 bases between. CDR3 length: 13 residues. Germline CDR1 reads SGDLS; CDR2 reads YYNGEE. Methods used by the authors: The assay estimated nucleated cells by amplifying reference gene primers. The repertoire was sequenced with immunoSEQ multiplex PCR; TCRdb's copy has only in-frame clones and lacks some. The V and J calls and clone size were taken over from that table, and D and trimming were inferred from the DNA. The sample contains about 200,000 clones, about 85% of which appear only once. This clone is a singleton in its sample. The sequenced sample was peripheral blood. J is TRBJ2-5 and V is TRBV9, with D tentatively TRBD2 (6 bases). The source is a woman of 80 years or more with acute or convalescent COVID-19. The CDR3 nucleotides read TGTGCCAGCAGCCCGGGGGTGACGGAGACCCAGTACTTC. It codes for CASSPGVTETQYF. Drawing the rest from reference TRBV9 and TRBJ2-5, the complete variable domain is DSGVTQTPKHLITATGQRVTLRCSPRSGDLSVYWYQQSLDQGLQFLIQYYNGEERAKGNILERFSAQQFPDLHSELNLSSLELGDSALYFCASSPGVTETQYFGPGTRLLVL.